This T cell receptor (beta chain) was profiled in a study of blood T cell repertoires in COVID-19. Those enrolled, adults aged roughly 18 to 95 years, came from about two dozen US areas. The authors' processing: Estimation of nucleated cell counts relied on the amplification of reference gene primers. Measured with immunoSEQ multiplex PCR; TCRdb has only the in-frame clones, and not every one. V and J calls and clone size follow that table, whereas D and trimming were derived from the DNA. The table records some 200,000 clones, roughly 83% of them present only once. CDR3 length equals 14 residues. The V gene's germline CDR1 is KGHSH and CDR2 LQKENI. V lost 1 base, J lost 4 bases, and 2 bases stayed unmatched.

Sequenced input: PBMCs or T cells enriched from blood (not recorded which). This sequence was found in a woman in her forties with acute COVID-19. The gene calls are TRBV18 and TRBJ2-7; 9 bases align to TRBD1. The CDR3 loop reads CASSPRGQGYEQYF. The DNA for the CDR3 is TGTGCCAGCTCACCACGGGGACAGGGTTACGAGCAGTACTTC.